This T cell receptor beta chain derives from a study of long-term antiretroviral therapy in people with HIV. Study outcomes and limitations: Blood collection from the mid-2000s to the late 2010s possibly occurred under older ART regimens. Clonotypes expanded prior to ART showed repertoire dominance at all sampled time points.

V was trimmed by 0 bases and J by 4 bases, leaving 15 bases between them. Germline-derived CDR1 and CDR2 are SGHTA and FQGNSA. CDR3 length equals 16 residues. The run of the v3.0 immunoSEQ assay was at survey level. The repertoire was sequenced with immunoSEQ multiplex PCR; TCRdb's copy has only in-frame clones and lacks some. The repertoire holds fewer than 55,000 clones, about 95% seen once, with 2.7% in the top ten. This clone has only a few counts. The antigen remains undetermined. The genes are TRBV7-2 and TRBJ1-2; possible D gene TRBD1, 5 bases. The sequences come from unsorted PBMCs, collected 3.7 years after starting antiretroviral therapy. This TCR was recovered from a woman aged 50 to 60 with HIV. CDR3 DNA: TGTGCCAGCAGCTTAGCGACGGGGGGATTTAGCTATGGCTACACCTTC. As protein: CASSLATGGFSYGYTF.